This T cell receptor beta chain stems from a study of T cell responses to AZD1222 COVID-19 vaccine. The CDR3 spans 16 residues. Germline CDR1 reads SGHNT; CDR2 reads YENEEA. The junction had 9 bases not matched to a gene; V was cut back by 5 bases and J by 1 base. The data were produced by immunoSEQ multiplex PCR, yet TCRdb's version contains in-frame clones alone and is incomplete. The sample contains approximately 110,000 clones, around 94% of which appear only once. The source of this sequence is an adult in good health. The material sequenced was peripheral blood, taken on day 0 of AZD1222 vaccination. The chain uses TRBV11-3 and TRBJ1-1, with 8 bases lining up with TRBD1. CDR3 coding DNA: TGTGCCAGCAGCCCTACAGGGGGGACGGGGAACACTGAAGCTTTCTTT. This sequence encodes CASSPTGGTGNTEAFF.